The present T cell receptor (beta chain) was sequenced within a study of regulatory T cells in long-lasting Graves disease. Study observations and caveats: Owing to a sample size that was small, accuracy may have been reduced.

HTBI primers from iRepertoire and Arm-PCR of CDR3 regions yielded the TCR beta libraries. TCRdb used MiXCR to reprocess the multiplex PCR reads, holding one entry per CDR3 protein. The table includes some 600,000 distinct CDR3 sequences, more than 15% detected once. Time point reported: newly diagnosed GD, antithyroid drugs for less than 3 months. The authors made the TCR library using RNA they extracted from PBMCs. To note about this clonotype: Its target is unknown.

V trimming: 2 bases; J trimming: 2 bases; junction bases outside the gene matches: 6. This CDR3 has 16 residues. CDR1 and CDR2 from the germline V gene are LNHDA and SQIVND (reference sequence). The same sample was also studied in work on T cells in Graves' hyperthyroidism and ophthalmopathy. From that study: A patient was excluded if there was uncontrolled infection, other autoimmune disease, pregnancy or lactation.

The chain recombines TRBV19 with TRBJ2-7, with 10 positions matching TRBD2. The receptor's source is a man between 18 and 35 years old with Graves disease. The sample here was peripheral blood mononuclear cells (PBMCs), taken at new diagnosis, from a patient treated with antithyroid drugs. The CDR3 region is CASSIKALAGAYEQYF. CDR3 sequence (DNA): TGTGCCAGTAGTATAAAGGCGCTAGCGGGAGCCTACGAGCAGTACTTC.